These 3 T cell receptor beta chains share one sample of origin, sequenced in a study of blood T cell repertoires in COVID-19. Clones were read by immunoSEQ multiplex PCR, and TCRdb kept only the in-frame ones, dropping some. The table shows about 140,000 clones, with around 90% occurring only once. The sequenced sample was peripheral blood. These receptors originate from an older man with acute or convalescent COVID-19.

This chain uses TRBV5-1 with TRBJ1-2; 7 bases map to TRBD1. Trimming took 0 bases from V and 4 from J; bases not matched to a gene: 9. The CDR3 extends over 16 amino acids. CDR1 is SGHRS and CDR2 is YFSETQ in the germline V gene. Written as DNA, the CDR3 is TGCGCCAGCAGCTTGGCCGGAGGGGGCGTTAGCTATGGCTACACCTTC. This gives the protein CASSLAGGGVSYGYTF. Combining the CDR3 with reference TRBV5-1 and TRBJ1-2 gives the whole variable domain KAGVTQTPRYLIKTRGQQVTLSCSPISGHRSVSWYQQTPGQGLQFLFEYFSETQRNKGNFPGRFSGRQFSNSRSEMNVSTLELGDSALYLCASSLAGGGVSYGYTFGSGTRLTVV.

The chain recombines TRBV12-3 or TRBV12-4 with TRBJ2-7; the match to TRBD2 covers 7 bases. V dropped 5 bases and J dropped 7; count of bases not matched to a gene: 8. The CDR3 loop spans 13 amino acids. CDR3 in DNA: TGTGCCAGCAGTATGGGGGAGGGGTTTGAGCAGTACTTC. Its protein is CASSMGEGFEQYF.

The sample holds a few counts of this clone. The V and J genes are TRBV18 and TRBJ2-7, with D possibly matching TRBD1 (6 bases). From germline, CDR1 is KGHSH and CDR2 LQKENI. The CDR3 loop spans 13 amino acids. Trimming stripped 2 bases from V and 5 bases from J, with 10 bases between. CDR3 bases: TGTGCCAGCTCACCATCCAGGGACAACGAGCAGTACTTC. Amino acids: CASSPSRDNEQYF.